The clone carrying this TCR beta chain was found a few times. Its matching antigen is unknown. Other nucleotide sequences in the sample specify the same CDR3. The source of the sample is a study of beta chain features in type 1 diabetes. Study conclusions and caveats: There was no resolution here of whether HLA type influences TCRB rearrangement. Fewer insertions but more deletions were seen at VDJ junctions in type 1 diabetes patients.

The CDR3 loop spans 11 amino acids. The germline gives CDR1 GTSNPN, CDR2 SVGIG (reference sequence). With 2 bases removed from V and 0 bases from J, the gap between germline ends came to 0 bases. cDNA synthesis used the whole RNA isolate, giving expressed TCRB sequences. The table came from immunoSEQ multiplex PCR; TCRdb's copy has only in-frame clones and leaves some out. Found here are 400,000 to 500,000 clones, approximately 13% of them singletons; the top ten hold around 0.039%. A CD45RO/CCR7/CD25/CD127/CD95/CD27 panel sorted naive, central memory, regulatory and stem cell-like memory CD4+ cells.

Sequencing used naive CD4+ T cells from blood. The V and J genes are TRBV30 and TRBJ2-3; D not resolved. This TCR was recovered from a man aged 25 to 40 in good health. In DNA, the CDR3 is TGTGCCTGGAGTAGCACAGATACGCAGTATTTT. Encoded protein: CAWSSTDTQYF. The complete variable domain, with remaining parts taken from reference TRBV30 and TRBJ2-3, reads SQTIHQWPATLVQPVGSPLSLECTVEGTSNPNLYWYRQAAGRGLQLLFYSVGIGQISSEVPQNLSASRPQDRQFILSSKKLLLSDSGFYLCAWSSTDTQYFGPGTRLTVL.